The clone carrying this T cell receptor (beta chain) was seen repeatedly, ten times or more. Its specificity is not known. The data were taken from a study of neurological immune-mediated disorders. Study-wide results and caveats: Patients with HTLV-1-associated myelopathy had the highest level of TCR clonal expansion, whereas patients with multiple sclerosis had the lowest level, falling beneath the level found in healthy controls.

V lost 5 bases and J lost 3; bases outside the gene matches: 8. From germline, CDR1 is SGHRS and CDR2 YFSETQ. This CDR3 has 16 residues. The unsorted libraries originated from 2 million PBMCs that had been stored at -80 C. TCRdb re-called the 5' RACE reads through MiXCR, storing one row per CDR3 protein. The sample has tens of thousands of distinct CDR3 sequences; under 13% are singletons. The chain has TRBV5-1 and TRBJ2-5; 12 nucleotides align to TRBD2. What was sequenced was PBMCs. The clonotype originates from a woman aged 40 to 49 with HTLV-1-associated myelopathy (HAM/TSP). DNA of the CDR3: TGCGCCAGCAGGGCTAGCGGGGGGGCCGTTGAAGAGACCCAGTACTTC. Its protein is CASRASGGAVEETQYF.